One sample yielded the 3 T cell receptor beta chains listed below, sequenced in a study of cytomegalovirus exposure and HLA in healthy donors. The protocol was immunoSEQ multiplex PCR, while the TCRdb copy is restricted to in-frame clones and leaves out a portion. Here the sample spans some 54,000 clones, over 75% being singletons. The sequencing input was PBMCs. The receptors originated from a young man in good health and CMV-seronegative.

The V and J genes are TRBV9 and TRBJ2-5, with 7 positions matching TRBD1. The V gene's germline CDR1 is SGDLS and CDR2 YYNGEE. The CDR3 is made up of 18 amino acids. V lost 4 bases, J lost 3 bases, and 18 bases stayed unmatched. The CDR3: CASSPRGTGASLKETQYF. The CDR3, as DNA: TGTGCCAGCAGCCCCCGAGGCACAGGGGCGTCCTTGAAAGAGACCCAGTACTTC.

The genes are TRBV5-1 and TRBJ2-1; 10 bases fit TRBD2. Germline V gene data show CDR1 as SGHRS and CDR2 as YFSETQ. This CDR3 spans 18 amino acids. With 0 bases clipped from V and 2 bases from J, the junction kept 8 bases outside the gene matches. In nucleotides, the CDR3 is TGCGCCAGCAGCTTGGAAAGCCTAGCGGGAGCCCCCTACAATGAGCAGTTCTTC. Its protein is CASSLESLAGAPYNEQFF.

The V call is TRBV6-1, the J call TRBJ2-7; TRBD2 agrees at 8 bases. V trimming: 6 bases; J trimming: 0 bases; junction bases outside the gene matches: 7. Germline V gene data show CDR1 as MNHNS and CDR2 as SASEGT. This CDR3 spans 15 amino acids. The CDR3 is CASRLSGVSSYEQYF. Written as DNA, the CDR3 is TGTGCCAGCAGACTTAGCGGGGTTAGCTCCTACGAGCAGTACTTC.